Listed below are T cell receptor beta chains from one sample, sequenced in a study of blood T cell repertoires in COVID-19. Sequenced by immunoSEQ multiplex PCR; TCRdb stores in-frame clones only, minus some. The sample carries 200,000 to 250,000 clones, around 82% recorded once. Material for sequencing was peripheral blood. Receptors originate from a woman in her seventies with acute or convalescent COVID-19. Both conserved end residues are trimmed from each CDR3. Each record gives: J gene, V gene, CDR3 protein.

j_call: TRBJ2-1; v_call: TRBV6-2/TRBV6-3; cdr3_aa: ASSYGTLTKDEQF
j_call: TRBJ1-1; v_call: TRBV29-1; cdr3_aa: SAEPPEGTEAF
j_call: TRBJ2-1; v_call: TRBV9; cdr3_aa: ASSPIGTGVNEQF
j_call: TRBJ1-2; v_call: TRBV12-3/TRBV12-4; cdr3_aa: ASSPRGINGYT
j_call: TRBJ2-7; v_call: TRBV6-2/TRBV6-3; cdr3_aa: ASSQAVGVFYEQY
j_call: TRBJ2-7; v_call: TRBV28; cdr3_aa: ASSSALGGTGLSYEQY
j_call: TRBJ2-2; v_call: TRBV6-6; cdr3_aa: ASRRDFASGELF
j_call: TRBJ2-1; v_call: TRBV24-1; cdr3_aa: ATSDRGATFSYNEQF
j_call: TRBJ2-4; v_call: TRBV29-1; cdr3_aa: SVGRDSYIQY
j_call: TRBJ2-2; v_call: TRBV4-1; cdr3_aa: ASSQELGRYTGELF
j_call: TRBJ2-1; v_call: TRBV6-5; cdr3_aa: ASTQWGLTDNEQF
j_call: TRBJ2-5; v_call: TRBV7-2; cdr3_aa: ASSSSEETQY
j_call: TRBJ2-2; v_call: TRBV11-2; cdr3_aa: PSSLESGGTLTGELF
j_call: TRBJ2-1; v_call: TRBV4-3; cdr3_aa: ASSQDWRGRYNEQF
j_call: TRBJ1-1; v_call: TRBV2; cdr3_aa: ASSEARAF
j_call: TRBJ2-7; v_call: TRBV5-4; cdr3_aa: ASSLRGGAKEQY
j_call: TRBJ2-3; v_call: TRBV11-3; cdr3_aa: ASSRGTSGGIDTQY
j_call: TRBJ1-2; v_call: TRBV5-5; cdr3_aa: ASSQSGTGPYGYT
j_call: TRBJ1-2; v_call: TRBV5-4; cdr3_aa: ASSFRTFNYGYT
j_call: TRBJ1-1; v_call: TRBV5-1; cdr3_aa: ASSPTGVENTEAF
j_call: TRBJ1-5; v_call: TRBV19; cdr3_aa: ASSIVTTGPQH
j_call: TRBJ2-3; v_call: TRBV11-3; cdr3_aa: ASSLGGLAGGFTDTQY